These 8 T cell receptor beta chains originate from one sample sequenced in a study of shared clonotypes between healthy human individuals. Using immunoSEQ multiplex PCR, the repertoire was profiled, and TCRdb retains in-frame clones only, with some absent. The sample holds over 850,000 clones, approximately 78% seen once. Sequenced sample: memory CD4+ T cells from PBMCs. Subset meaning: CD45RA-negative fraction. These receptors all stem from a man between 18 and 35 years old in good health. Some clones in this sample may be carry-over from other donors' samples.

The chain recombines TRBV5-1 with TRBJ2-3; D is ambiguous. V was trimmed by 1 base and J by 2 bases, leaving 5 bases between them. The CDR3 length is 13 residues. Germline V CDR1 and CDR2: SGHRS, YFSETQ. CDR3 DNA sequence: TGCGCCAGCAGCTTGACTGTCACAGATACGCAGTATTTT. Translation: CASSLTVTDTQYF.

The chain carries TRBV7-9 and TRBJ2-5; D is perhaps TRBD2 (6 bases). The CDR3 spans 14 residues. V was trimmed by 2 bases and J by 7 bases, leaving 14 bases between them. Germline assignment: CDR1 SEHNR and CDR2 FQNEAQ (reference sequence). As DNA, the CDR3 is TGTGCCAGCAGCTTATTGGGGACTCACGGGACCCAGTACTTC. Translating it yields CASSLLGTHGTQYF.

The chain recombines TRBV21-1 with TRBJ2-7; the listed D gene, TRBD1, was not tested against the DNA. TRBV21-1 is an annotated pseudogene. This CDR3 spans 14 amino acids. The CDR3 DNA follows: TGTGCCAGCATCCCAAAGGACATGAACTACGAGCAGTACTTC. Protein product: CASIPKDMNYEQYF.

The V gene is TRBV28, the J gene TRBJ1-1; D unresolved. Trimming stripped 7 bases from V and 8 bases from J, with 17 bases between. CDR1 and CDR2 (germline): MDHEN, SYDVKM. The CDR3 contains 13 residues. The CDR3 region is CASTWTPGSEAFF. CDR3 sequence (DNA): TGTGCCAGCACCTGGACCCCGGGATCCGAAGCTTTCTTT.

In this sample, this clone turned up once. The chain employs TRBV7-9 and TRBJ2-7; TRBD2 matches at 7 bases. The CDR3 is made up of 14 amino acids. The germline gives CDR1 SEHNR, CDR2 FQNEAQ (reference sequence). V lost 4 bases, J lost 2 bases, and 5 bases stayed unmatched. The CDR3 bases are TGTGCCAGCAGCTCTAGCGGTGGTACCTACGAGCAGTACTTC. Encoded protein: CASSSSGGTYEQYF. Full variable domain (remainder filled in from reference TRBV7-9 and TRBJ2-7): DTGVSQNPRHKITKRGQNVTFRCDPISEHNRLYWYRQTLGQGPEFLTYFQNEAQLEKSRLLSDRFSAERPKGSFSTLEIQRTEQGDSAMYLCASSSSGGTYEQYFGPGTRLTVT.

This clone was recorded a few times. The CDR3 here is CASSLLAWTDGPVEQFF. The CDR3 DNA is TGTGCCAGCAGTTTATTAGCATGGACTGACGGTCCCGTAGAGCAGTTCTTC. The V gene is TRBV28, the J gene TRBJ2-1; TRBD2 is a possible D gene (5 bases). This CDR3 spans 17 amino acids. V gave up 1 base and J gave up 10 bases, with 23 bases separating them. Germline assignment: CDR1 MDHEN and CDR2 SYDVKM.

The genes are TRBV7-6 and TRBJ2-3; 11 bases match TRBD2. CDR1 SGHVS and CDR2 FNYEAQ come from the germline V gene. Trimming at V came to 4 bases and at J to 4 bases, leaving 10 bases not matched to a gene. The CDR3 loop spans 17 amino acids. CDR3 protein: CASSSTSGSGWADTQYF. DNA of the CDR3: TGTGCCAGCAGCTCTACTAGCGGGAGTGGGTGGGCAGATACGCAGTATTTT. Filled out from reference TRBV7-6 and TRBJ2-3, the complete variable domain reads GAGVSQSPRYKVTKRGQDVALRCDPISGHVSLYWYRQALGQGPEFLTYFNYEAQQDKSGLPNDRFSAERPEGSISTLTIQRTEQRDSAMYRCASSSTSGSGWADTQYFGPGTRLTVL.

This clone has just one count. V is TRBV7-2 and J is TRBJ2-3; 10 bases are a match to TRBD2. Germline assignment: CDR1 SGHTA and CDR2 FQGNSA. The CDR3 contains 16 residues. Trimming cost V 5 bases and J 0 bases; bases outside gene matches: 5. CDR3 region: CASSIGLAASTDTQYF. The DNA of the CDR3 is TGTGCCAGCAGCATCGGACTAGCGGCTAGCACAGATACGCAGTATTTT.